A selection of T cell receptor beta chains follows, all from one sample in a study of cytomegalovirus exposure and HLA in healthy donors. The table came from immunoSEQ multiplex PCR; TCRdb's copy has only in-frame clones and leaves some out. The sample yields about 160,000 clones, about three quarters seen once. Sequenced sample: PBMCs. Every receptor here comes from a female donor in good health and CMV-seronegative. The CDR3 runs from the conserved cysteine through the conserved F or W. The order of the fields is clone size, V gene, J gene, D gene, CDR3 DNA, CDR3 protein. The D gene is left open where the match is weak. Expanded clones get a size class; other rows say once, few or many, or leave the size out.

clone size: .
V gene: TRBV19
J gene: TRBJ2-5
D gene: TRBD2
CDR3 DNA: TGTGCCAGTAGTCCGACTAGCGGGGGGGCCGGAGAGACCCAGTACTTC
CDR3 protein: CASSPTSGGAGETQYF

clone size: .
V gene: TRBV4-1
J gene: TRBJ2-1
D gene: TRBD2
CDR3 DNA: TGCGCCAGCAGCCAAGATTGGACTAGCGGGGGGGCCCTCGAGCAGTTCTTC
CDR3 protein: CASSQDWTSGGALEQFF

clone size: .
V gene: TRBV29-1
J gene: TRBJ1-1
D gene: .
CDR3 DNA: TGCAGCGTGTGGACAGCATTTAACACTGAAGCTTTCTTT
CDR3 protein: CSVWTAFNTEAFF

clone size: .
V gene: TRBV5-6
J gene: TRBJ1-2
D gene: .
CDR3 DNA: TGTGCCAGCAGCTTGGATACAGGGACTAACTATGGCTACACCTTC
CDR3 protein: CASSLDTGTNYGYTF

clone size: .
V gene: TRBV7-9
J gene: TRBJ2-3
D gene: .
CDR3 DNA: TGTGCCACCTCCTCTTCGGGAACAGATACGCAGTATTTT
CDR3 protein: CATSSSGTDTQYF

clone size: once
V gene: TRBV10-3
J gene: TRBJ2-6
D gene: .
CDR3 DNA: TGTGCCATCAGCGGAGCCGACTCTGGGGCCAACGTCCTGACTTTC
CDR3 protein: CAISGADSGANVLTF

clone size: .
V gene: TRBV9
J gene: TRBJ2-1
D gene: TRBD1
CDR3 DNA: TGTGCCAGCAGCGTCGGACAGGGGTTCAATGAGCAGTTCTTC
CDR3 protein: CASSVGQGFNEQFF

clone size: .
V gene: TRBV4-1
J gene: TRBJ1-1
D gene: .
CDR3 DNA: TGCGCCAGCAGCCCCCGACCGACAGGTAACACTGAAGCTTTCTTT
CDR3 protein: CASSPRPTGNTEAFF

clone size: .
V gene: TRBV6-5
J gene: TRBJ1-1
D gene: .
CDR3 DNA: TGTGCCAGCAACAGGGACACTGAAGCTTTCTTT
CDR3 protein: CASNRDTEAFF

clone size: .
V gene: TRBV2
J gene: TRBJ2-7
D gene: TRBD2
CDR3 DNA: TGTGCCAGCAGTATGACTAGCGGGAGACTCGGGGAGCAGTACTTC
CDR3 protein: CASSMTSGRLGEQYF

clone size: .
V gene: TRBV4-1
J gene: TRBJ1-1
D gene: .
CDR3 DNA: TGCGCCAGCAGCCAAGATCCGTCGGTAAACGAAGCTTTCTTT
CDR3 protein: CASSQDPSVNEAFF

clone size: few
V gene: TRBV6-5
J gene: TRBJ2-1
D gene: .
CDR3 DNA: TGTGCCAGCAGTTACTCGAGGTACGAGCAGTTCTTC
CDR3 protein: CASSYSRYEQFF

clone size: .
V gene: TRBV14
J gene: TRBJ1-2
D gene: TRBD1
CDR3 DNA: TGTGCCAGCAGCCACTCCGGGACAGGGGTATATGGCTACACCTTC
CDR3 protein: CASSHSGTGVYGYTF

clone size: .
V gene: TRBV25-1
J gene: TRBJ1-2
D gene: TRBD1
CDR3 DNA: TGTGCCAGCCACGGACAGGGGAGAGTAGGCTACACCTTC
CDR3 protein: CASHGQGRVGYTF

clone size: .
V gene: TRBV5-1
J gene: TRBJ2-1
D gene: TRBD2
CDR3 DNA: TGCGCCAGCAGCTTTGGCGGGAGCGTCGGCAATGAGCAGTTCTTC
CDR3 protein: CASSFGGSVGNEQFF

clone size: .
V gene: TRBV19
J gene: TRBJ1-6
D gene: .
CDR3 DNA: TGTGCCAGTAGTATTAGACTCGGGGTGGCGAATTCACCCCTCCACTTT
CDR3 protein: CASSIRLGVANSPLHF

clone size: .
V gene: TRBV30
J gene: TRBJ1-1
D gene: .
CDR3 DNA: TGTGCCTGGAGCAACCGGCGGTTTGGCACTGAAGCTTTCTTT
CDR3 protein: CAWSNRRFGTEAFF

clone size: .
V gene: TRBV19
J gene: TRBJ1-5
D gene: .
CDR3 DNA: TGTGCCAGTAGTATAGACGTTTCTAGCAATCAGCCCCAGCATTTT
CDR3 protein: CASSIDVSSNQPQHF

clone size: .
V gene: TRBV7-9
J gene: TRBJ1-1
D gene: .
CDR3 DNA: TGTGCCAGCAGCCGTAAGGTCGGACAGAACACTGAAGCTTTCTTT
CDR3 protein: CASSRKVGQNTEAFF

clone size: .
V gene: TRBV5-1
J gene: TRBJ1-2
D gene: TRBD1
CDR3 DNA: TGCGCCAGCAGCTTTCCCGGGGACAGGGCCAACGGCTACACCTTC
CDR3 protein: CASSFPGDRANGYTF

clone size: .
V gene: TRBV7-3
J gene: TRBJ2-5
D gene: TRBD2
CDR3 DNA: TGTGCCAGCAGCTCTCAGCGGGGGGAGACCCAGTACTTC
CDR3 protein: CASSSQRGETQYF

clone size: .
V gene: TRBV4-2
J gene: TRBJ2-1
D gene: TRBD2
CDR3 DNA: TGTGCCAGCAGCCAATATCCAGCGGGAGGTGATGGGGACAATGAGCAGTTCTTC
CDR3 protein: CASSQYPAGGDGDNEQFF

clone size: .
V gene: TRBV6-1
J gene: TRBJ1-4
D gene: .
CDR3 DNA: TGTGCCAGCAGTGAAGCTCCGGGTGGAGGTGAAAAACTGTTTTTT
CDR3 protein: CASSEAPGGGEKLFF

clone size: few
V gene: TRBV4-1
J gene: TRBJ1-2
D gene: TRBD1
CDR3 DNA: TGCGCCAGCAGCCAAGGCCGGACAGGGTTCTATGGCTACACCTTC
CDR3 protein: CASSQGRTGFYGYTF

clone size: .
V gene: TRBV6-1
J gene: TRBJ1-5
D gene: TRBD1
CDR3 DNA: TGTGCCAGCAGTGGACGGACAGGCCTTAATGAGCCCCAGCATTTT
CDR3 protein: CASSGRTGLNEPQHF

clone size: .
V gene: TRBV11-2
J gene: TRBJ2-7
D gene: TRBD1
CDR3 DNA: TGTGCCAGCAGCACCGGACAGGGATTCTACGAGCAGTACTTC
CDR3 protein: CASSTGQGFYEQYF

clone size: .
V gene: TRBV5-1
J gene: TRBJ1-1
D gene: TRBD1
CDR3 DNA: TGCGCCAGCAGCTTGGGGGACAGGGTGGATGAAGCTTTCTTT
CDR3 protein: CASSLGDRVDEAFF

clone size: .
V gene: TRBV9
J gene: TRBJ2-7
D gene: TRBD1
CDR3 DNA: TGTGCCAGCAGCCTAGGGACAGCTTCCTACGAGCAGTACTTC
CDR3 protein: CASSLGTASYEQYF

clone size: .
V gene: TRBV7-9
J gene: TRBJ2-5
D gene: .
CDR3 DNA: TGTGCCAGCAGCTCAGAAGAGACCCAGTACTTC
CDR3 protein: CASSSEETQYF

clone size: .
V gene: TRBV7-9
J gene: TRBJ1-5
D gene: .
CDR3 DNA: TGTGCCAGCAGCCTCTGGGGGGGGGAGGGGCAGCCCCAGCATTTT
CDR3 protein: CASSLWGGEGQPQHF

clone size: .
V gene: TRBV7-8
J gene: TRBJ1-2
D gene: .
CDR3 DNA: TGTGCCAGCAGCCCCAACGGGGGAGGCTATGGCTACACCTTC
CDR3 protein: CASSPNGGGYGYTF

clone size: .
V gene: TRBV7-9
J gene: TRBJ1-1
D gene: TRBD1
CDR3 DNA: TGTGCCAGCAGCACACGTGGACAGGGGGGACGGAACACTGAAGCTTTCTTT
CDR3 protein: CASSTRGQGGRNTEAFF

clone size: .
V gene: TRBV5-1
J gene: TRBJ2-3
D gene: .
CDR3 DNA: TGCGCCAGCAGCTTCGCGGGCAGAGTCACAGATACGCAGTATTTT
CDR3 protein: CASSFAGRVTDTQYF

clone size: .
V gene: TRBV29-1
J gene: TRBJ2-7
D gene: TRBD2
CDR3 DNA: TGCAGCGCCCGGACTAGCGACCACGAGCAGTACTTC
CDR3 protein: CSARTSDHEQYF

clone size: .
V gene: TRBV6-6
J gene: TRBJ2-7
D gene: .
CDR3 DNA: TGTGCCAGCAGTTACTCGCGCGGAGGCTACGAGCAGTACTTC
CDR3 protein: CASSYSRGGYEQYF

clone size: .
V gene: TRBV20-1
J gene: TRBJ1-4
D gene: .
CDR3 DNA: TGCAGTGCCCCAGGTGAAAAACTGTTTTTT
CDR3 protein: CSAPGEKLFF

clone size: .
V gene: TRBV30
J gene: TRBJ1-2
D gene: .
CDR3 DNA: TGTGCCTCCAGACTCTATGGCTACACCTTC
CDR3 protein: CASRLYGYTF

clone size: .
V gene: TRBV18
J gene: TRBJ1-3
D gene: .
CDR3 DNA: TGTGCCAGCTCACCACCGAGCGTCTGGGACACCATATATTTT
CDR3 protein: CASSPPSVWDTIYF

clone size: .
V gene: TRBV30
J gene: TRBJ1-1
D gene: TRBD1
CDR3 DNA: TGTGCCTTGGACAGGGGGGGATCGACTGAAGCTTTCTTT
CDR3 protein: CALDRGGSTEAFF

clone size: .
V gene: TRBV4-2
J gene: TRBJ2-1
D gene: .
CDR3 DNA: TGTGCCAGCAGCCAAGATTTACAGGGCGTGGAGCAGTTCTTC
CDR3 protein: CASSQDLQGVEQFF